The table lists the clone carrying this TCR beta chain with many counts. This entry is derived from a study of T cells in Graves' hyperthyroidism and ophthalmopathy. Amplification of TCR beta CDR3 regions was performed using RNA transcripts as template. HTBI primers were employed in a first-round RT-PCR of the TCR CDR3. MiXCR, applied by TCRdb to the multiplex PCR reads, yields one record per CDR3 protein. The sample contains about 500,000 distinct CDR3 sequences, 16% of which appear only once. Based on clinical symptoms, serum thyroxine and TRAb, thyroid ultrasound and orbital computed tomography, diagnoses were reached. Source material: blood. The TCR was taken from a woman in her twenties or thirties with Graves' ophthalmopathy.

The CDR3 DNA follows: TGTGCCAGCAGCTTGGGCAGCCCGACCTACGAGCAGTACTTC. This encodes CASSLGSPTYEQYF. The V and J genes are TRBV7-9 and TRBJ2-7; D is undetermined. The CDR3 loop spans 14 amino acids. Germline CDR1 and CDR2: SEHNR and FQNEAQ (reference sequence). V shed 3 bases and J shed 2 bases, with 11 bases lying between them.